This TCR beta chain appears in the sequencing data of a study of CD8+CD57+ T cells in acquired aplastic anemia (dated 2018 in TCRdb). In terms of the full investigation: Extracted DNA from sorted CD4+ and CD8+ cells averaged around 3.2 ug, ranging from roughly 0.2 to 30 ug. A CD8+CD57+ expansion meant a frequency higher than the mean frequency seen in healthy subjects.

Flow cytometry had shown CD8+CD57+ cell expansion in the patients selected for sequencing. All patients had severe acquired aplastic anemia diagnosed by International Study of Aplastic Anemia and Agranulocytosis and Camitta criteria. At the time blood was sampled, none of the patients had received any therapy. The study deep-sequenced TCR repertoires of sorted CD4+ and CD8+ blood T cells from severe aplastic anemia patients and healthy subjects. Patients were enrolled under clinicaltrials.gov protocols 00001620, 01623167, 00001397, 00071045, 00081523 and 00961064 in the USA. Ficoll-Paque density gradient centrifugation was used to isolate peripheral blood mononuclear cells. Before DNA extraction, CD4+ and CD8+ T cells were sorted with FACS or magnetic beads. The CDR3 contains 15 residues, cysteine and phenylalanine counted. The entry retains the CDR3 DNA only, 45 bases that are in frame from base 1. The germline V gene (reference sequence) gives CDR1 as LNHNV and CDR2 as YYDKDF. V and J are trimmed by 4 bases and 2 bases, and the gene matches miss 6 bases of the junction.

Genomic DNA was used as template for profiling of TCR beta VDJ combinations and CDR3 sequences. TCR repertoire sequencing was run on an Illumina HiSeq 2000. The paper's data handling went like this. Repertoire assessment relied on Simpson's diversity index, CDR3 size and DJ length profiles, and TRBV/TRBJ rearrangement plots. The immunodominant clone was defined as the most abundant DNA sequence in deep sequencing data. CDR3 amino acid sequences were screened for sharing across subjects and compared with published repertoires and the VDJdb database. TCRdb ran its own pipeline on the public reads, namely fastp trimming at Q25 and MiXCR clone calling, and kept in-frame beta chains. One record per CDR3 amino acid sequence lists the most common genes and DNA. TCRdb, rather than the study authors, made the V and J calls. The sample yields hundreds of thousands of distinct CDR3 sequences; 40% to 50% were counted once. The ten largest clones take up 7.8% of the sample.

This clonotype is deemed medium-sized (0.01 to 0.1%). Its antigen has not been determined. Per-base qualities were not stored, and no clone one base away is much larger. What the authors observed across the whole study: Roughly 30 CD8+ CDR3 sequences were found to be shared between patients and controls, but these sequences appeared to be highly expressed in patients and within the immunodominant clones of the patients. Between patients and healthy controls, no significant difference in CD8+ Simpson's diversity was found (P=0.060).

What was sequenced was sorted CD4+, CD8+, or CD8+CD57+ T cells (not recorded which) from PBMCs. The sequence joins TRBV15 to TRBJ2-3, with TRBD1 matching 7 junction bases. This clonotype was sampled from a human donor with aplastic anemia. The nucleotide sequence reads as follows: TGTGCCACCAGCATAGGACAGGAATCCACAGATACGCAGTATTTT. Translated, it reads CATSIGQESTDTQYF.